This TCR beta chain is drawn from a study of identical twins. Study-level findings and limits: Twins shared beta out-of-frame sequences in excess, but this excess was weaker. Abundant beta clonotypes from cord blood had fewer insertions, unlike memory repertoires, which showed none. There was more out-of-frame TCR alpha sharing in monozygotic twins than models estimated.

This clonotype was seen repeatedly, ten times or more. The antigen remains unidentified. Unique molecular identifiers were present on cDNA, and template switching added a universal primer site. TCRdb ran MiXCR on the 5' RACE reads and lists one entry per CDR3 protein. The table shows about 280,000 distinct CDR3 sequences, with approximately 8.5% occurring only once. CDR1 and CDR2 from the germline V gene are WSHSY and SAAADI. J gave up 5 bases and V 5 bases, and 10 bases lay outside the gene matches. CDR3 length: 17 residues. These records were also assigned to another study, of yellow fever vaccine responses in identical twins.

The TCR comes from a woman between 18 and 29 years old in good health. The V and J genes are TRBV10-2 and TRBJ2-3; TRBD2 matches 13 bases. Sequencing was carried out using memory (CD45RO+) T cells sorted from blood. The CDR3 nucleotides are TGCGCCAGCAGTTCCGGGACTAGCGGGAAGAGGGGAGATACGCAGTATTTT. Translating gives CASSSGTSGKRGDTQYF.